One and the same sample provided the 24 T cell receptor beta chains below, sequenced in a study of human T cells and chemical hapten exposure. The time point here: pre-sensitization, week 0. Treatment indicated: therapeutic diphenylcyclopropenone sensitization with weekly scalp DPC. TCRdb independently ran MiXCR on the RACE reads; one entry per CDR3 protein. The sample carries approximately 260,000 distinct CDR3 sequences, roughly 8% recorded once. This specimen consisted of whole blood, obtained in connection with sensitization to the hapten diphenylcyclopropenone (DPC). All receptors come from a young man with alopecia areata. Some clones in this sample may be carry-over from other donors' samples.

CDR3 protein: CASSLGHLYEQYF. The CDR3 DNA follows: TGTGCCAGCAGTTTGGGGCACCTCTACGAGCAGTACTTC. V is TRBV28 and J is TRBJ2-7; TRBD1 is a possible D gene (5 bases). Germline V gene data show CDR1 as MDHEN and CDR2 as SYDVKM. The CDR3 is made up of 13 amino acids. The ends were cut back, 3 bases at V and 3 bases at J, with 9 bases in the middle.

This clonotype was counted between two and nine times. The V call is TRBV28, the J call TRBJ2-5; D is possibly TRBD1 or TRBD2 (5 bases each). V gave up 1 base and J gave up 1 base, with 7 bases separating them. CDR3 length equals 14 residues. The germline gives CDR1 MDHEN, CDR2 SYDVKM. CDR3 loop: CASSLLGTQETQYF. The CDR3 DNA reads TGTGCCAGCAGTTTATTGGGGACCCAAGAGACCCAGTACTTC.

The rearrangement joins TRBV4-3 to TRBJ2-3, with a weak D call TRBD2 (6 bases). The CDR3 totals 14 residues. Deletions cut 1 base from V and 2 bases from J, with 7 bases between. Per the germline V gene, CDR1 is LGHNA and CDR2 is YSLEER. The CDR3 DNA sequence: TGCGCCAGCAGCCAAGTAGCGGCCACAGATACGCAGTATTTT. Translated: CASSQVAATDTQYF.

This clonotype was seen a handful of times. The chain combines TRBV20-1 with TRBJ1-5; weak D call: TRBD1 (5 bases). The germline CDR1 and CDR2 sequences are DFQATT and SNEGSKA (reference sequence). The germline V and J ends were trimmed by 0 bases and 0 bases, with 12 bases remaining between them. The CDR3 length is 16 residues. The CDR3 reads CSARDEGRYSNQPQHF. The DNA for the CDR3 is TGCAGTGCTAGAGATGAGGGGAGGTATAGCAATCAGCCCCAGCATTTT.

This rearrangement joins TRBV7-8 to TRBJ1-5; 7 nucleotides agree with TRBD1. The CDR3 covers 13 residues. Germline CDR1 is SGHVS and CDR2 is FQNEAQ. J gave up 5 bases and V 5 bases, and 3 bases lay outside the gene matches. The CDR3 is CASSDDRDQPQHF. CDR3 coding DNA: TGTGCCAGCAGCGACGACAGGGATCAGCCCCAGCATTTT.

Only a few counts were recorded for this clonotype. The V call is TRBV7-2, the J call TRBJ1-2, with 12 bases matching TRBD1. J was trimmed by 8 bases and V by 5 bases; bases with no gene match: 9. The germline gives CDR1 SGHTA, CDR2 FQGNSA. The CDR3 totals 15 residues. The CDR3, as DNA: TGTGCCAGCAGCCCAGGGACAGGGGGCTGGATGGGCTACACCTTC. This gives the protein CASSPGTGGWMGYTF.

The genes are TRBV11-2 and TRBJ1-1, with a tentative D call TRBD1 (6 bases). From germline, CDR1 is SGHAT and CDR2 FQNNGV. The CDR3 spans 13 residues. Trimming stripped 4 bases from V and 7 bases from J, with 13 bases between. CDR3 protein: CASSWYRDDEAFF. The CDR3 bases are TGTGCCAGCAGCTGGTACAGGGACGATGAAGCTTTCTTT.

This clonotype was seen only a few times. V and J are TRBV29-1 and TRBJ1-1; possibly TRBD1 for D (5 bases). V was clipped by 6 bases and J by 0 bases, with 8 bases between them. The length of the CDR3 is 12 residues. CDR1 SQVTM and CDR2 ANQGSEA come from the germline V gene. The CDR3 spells CSVGGLNTEAFF. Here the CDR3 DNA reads TGCAGCGTGGGGGGACTGAACACTGAAGCTTTCTTT. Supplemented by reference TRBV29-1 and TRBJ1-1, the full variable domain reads SAVISQKPSRDICQRGTSLTIQCQVDSQVTMMFWYRQQPGQSLTLIATANQGSEATYESGFVIDKFPISRPNLTFSTLTVSNMSPEDSSIYLCSVGGLNTEAFFGQGTRLTVV.

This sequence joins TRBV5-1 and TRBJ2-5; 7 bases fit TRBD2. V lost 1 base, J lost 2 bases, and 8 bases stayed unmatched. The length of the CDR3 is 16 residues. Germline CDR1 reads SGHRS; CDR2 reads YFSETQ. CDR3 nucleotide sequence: TGCGCCAGCAGCTTGAGCCCTAGCGGACTACAAGAGACCCAGTACTTC. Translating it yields CASSLSPSGLQETQYF.

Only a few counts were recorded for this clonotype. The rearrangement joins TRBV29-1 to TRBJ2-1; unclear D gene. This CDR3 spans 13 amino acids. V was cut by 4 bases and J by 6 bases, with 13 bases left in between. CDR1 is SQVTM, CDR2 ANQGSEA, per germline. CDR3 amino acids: CSVGGRTFNEQFF. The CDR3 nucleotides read TGCAGCGTTGGAGGACGTACATTCAATGAGCAGTTCTTC.

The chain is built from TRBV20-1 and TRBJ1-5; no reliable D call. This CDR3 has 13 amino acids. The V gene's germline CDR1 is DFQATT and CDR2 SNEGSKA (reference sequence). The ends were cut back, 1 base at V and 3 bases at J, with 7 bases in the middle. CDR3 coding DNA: TGCAGTGCTAGAGCGAACGCCAATCAGCCCCAGCATTTT. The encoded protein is CSARANANQPQHF.

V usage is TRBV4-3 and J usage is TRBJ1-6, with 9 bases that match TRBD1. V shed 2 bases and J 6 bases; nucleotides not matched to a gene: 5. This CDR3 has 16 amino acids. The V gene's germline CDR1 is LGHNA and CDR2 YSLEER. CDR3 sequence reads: CASSQPGTGRNSPLHF. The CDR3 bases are TGCGCCAGCAGCCAACCCGGGACAGGGCGTAATTCACCCCTCCACTTT.

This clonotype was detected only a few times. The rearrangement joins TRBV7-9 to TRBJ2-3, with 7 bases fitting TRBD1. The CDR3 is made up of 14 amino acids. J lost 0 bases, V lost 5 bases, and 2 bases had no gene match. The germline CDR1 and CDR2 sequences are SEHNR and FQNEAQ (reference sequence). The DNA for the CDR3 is TGTGCCAGCAGCCCGGACAGGAGCACAGATACGCAGTATTTT. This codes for CASSPDRSTDTQYF.

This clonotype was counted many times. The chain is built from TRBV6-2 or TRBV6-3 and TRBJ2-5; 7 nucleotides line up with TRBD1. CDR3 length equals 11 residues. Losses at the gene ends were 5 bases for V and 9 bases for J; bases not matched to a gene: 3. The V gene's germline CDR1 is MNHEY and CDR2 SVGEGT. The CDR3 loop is CASSGQGAQYF. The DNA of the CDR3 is TGTGCCAGCAGTGGGCAGGGGGCCCAGTACTTC.

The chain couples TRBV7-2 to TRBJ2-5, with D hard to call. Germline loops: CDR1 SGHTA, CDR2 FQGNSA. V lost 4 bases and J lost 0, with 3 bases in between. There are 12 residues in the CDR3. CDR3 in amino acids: CASSYYQETQYF. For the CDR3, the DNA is TGTGCCAGCAGCTACTACCAAGAGACCCAGTACTTC.

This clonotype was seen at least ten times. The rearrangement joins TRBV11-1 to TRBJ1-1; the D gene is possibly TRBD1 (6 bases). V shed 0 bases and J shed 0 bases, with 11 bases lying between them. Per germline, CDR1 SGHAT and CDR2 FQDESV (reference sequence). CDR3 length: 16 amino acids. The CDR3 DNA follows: TGTGCCAGCAGCTTAGCGCAGGGGTTGATGAACACTGAAGCTTTCTTT. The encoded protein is CASSLAQGLMNTEAFF.

The CDR3 DNA is TGTGCCAGCAGCCCTGGGACTAGCGGCCCCCGGAGGACCGGGGAGCTGTTTTTT. This sequence encodes CASSPGTSGPRRTGELFF. J is TRBJ2-2 and V is TRBV11-2; 11 nucleotides match TRBD2. The J segment lost 5 bases and the V segment lost 5 bases, leaving 13 bases of the junction unmatched. Germline lookup yields CDR1 SGHAT and CDR2 FQNNGV. The CDR3 loop spans 18 amino acids.

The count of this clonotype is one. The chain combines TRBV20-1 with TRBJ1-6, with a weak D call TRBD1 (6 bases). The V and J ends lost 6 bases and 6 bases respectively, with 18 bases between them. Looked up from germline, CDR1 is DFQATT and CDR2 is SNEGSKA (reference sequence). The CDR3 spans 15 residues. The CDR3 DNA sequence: TGCAGTGCGACTGGACAGTTGCTGTTTAATTCACCCCTCCACTTT. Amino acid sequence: CSATGQLLFNSPLHF.

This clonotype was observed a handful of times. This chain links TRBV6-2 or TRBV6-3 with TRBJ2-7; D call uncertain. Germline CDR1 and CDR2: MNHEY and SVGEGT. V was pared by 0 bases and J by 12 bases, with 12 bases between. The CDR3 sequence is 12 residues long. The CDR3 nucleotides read TGTGCCAGCAGTTACTCTTACGATGACTGGTACTTC. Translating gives CASSYSYDDWYF.

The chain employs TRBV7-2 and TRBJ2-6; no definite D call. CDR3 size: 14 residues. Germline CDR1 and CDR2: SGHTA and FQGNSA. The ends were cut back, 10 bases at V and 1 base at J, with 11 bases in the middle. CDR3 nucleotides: TGTGCCACGACGACAAGATCTGGGGCCAACGTCCTGACTTTC. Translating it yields CATTTRSGANVLTF. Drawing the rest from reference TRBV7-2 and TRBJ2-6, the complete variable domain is GAGVSQSPSNKVTEKGKDVELRCDPISGHTALYWYRQSLGQGLEFLIYFQGNSAPDKSGLPSDRFSAERTGGSVSTLTIQRTQQEDSAVYLCATTTRSGANVLTFGAGSRLTVL.

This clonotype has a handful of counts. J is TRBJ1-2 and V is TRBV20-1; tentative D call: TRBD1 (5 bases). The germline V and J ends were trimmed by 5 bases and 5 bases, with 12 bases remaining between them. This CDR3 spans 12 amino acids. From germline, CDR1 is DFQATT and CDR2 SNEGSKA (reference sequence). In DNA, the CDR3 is TGCAGTGCTTGGGGGAGCGCGTATGGCTACACCTTC. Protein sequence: CSAWGSAYGYTF.

The CDR3 reads CASRPDRGGVYEQYV. The CDR3 DNA is TGTGCCAGCAGACCCGACAGGGGTGGTGTCTACGAGCAGTACGTC. The V gene is TRBV2, the J gene TRBJ2-7; 8 nucleotides align to TRBD1. V lost 6 bases, J lost 3 bases, and 10 bases stayed unmatched. The CDR3 totals 15 residues. Germline V gene lookup returns CDR1 SNHLY and CDR2 FYNNEI.

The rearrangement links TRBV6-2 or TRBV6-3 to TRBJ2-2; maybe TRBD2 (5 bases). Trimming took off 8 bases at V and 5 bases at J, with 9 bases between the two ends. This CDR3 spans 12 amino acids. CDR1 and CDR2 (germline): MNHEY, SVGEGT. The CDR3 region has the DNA TGTGCCAGCGGAGGCGGAACCGGGGAGCTGTTTTTT. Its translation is CASGGGTGELFF.

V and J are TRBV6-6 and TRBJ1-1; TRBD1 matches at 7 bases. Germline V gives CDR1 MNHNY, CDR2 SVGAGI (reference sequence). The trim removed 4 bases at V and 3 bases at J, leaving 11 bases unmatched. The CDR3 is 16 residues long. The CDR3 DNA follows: TGTGCCAGCAGTTTGACCCGACAGGGAAGTTACACTGAAGCTTTCTTT. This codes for CASSLTRQGSYTEAFF.